These T cell receptor beta chains were read from a single sample in a study of T cells in Graves' hyperthyroidism and ophthalmopathy. TCRdb analysed the multiplex PCR reads with MiXCR anew, one entry per CDR3 protein. The table lists under 600,000 distinct CDR3 sequences, more than 15% of them singletons. The sequenced sample consisted of blood. The receptors originated from a woman in her thirties or forties with Graves' ophthalmopathy. Both conserved end residues are part of each CDR3. A D gene is named only where the DNA matches it firmly. Only part of the rows carry a size: once, few, many, or a class if the clone is expanded.

cdr3_aa	cdr3_nt	j_call	v_call	d_call	clone_size
CASSYSTQGKEKLFF	TGTGCCAGCAGTTATAGTACACAGGGGAAGGAAAAACTGTTTTTT	TRBJ1-4	TRBV12-3/TRBV12-4	TRBD1	many
CASSLSMGQGVYEQFF	TGCGCCAGCAGCTTGAGTATGGGACAGGGGGTTTATGAGCAGTTCTTC	TRBJ2-1	TRBV5-1	TRBD1	many
CASSVTGTGETQYF	TGTGCCAGCAGTGTGACCGGGACAGGAGAGACCCAGTACTTC	TRBJ2-5	TRBV12-3/TRBV12-4	TRBD1	many
CASSQGRGSRRRGEAFF	TGTGCCAGCAGCCAAGGGCGAGGCAGCAGGCGCAGGGGTGAAGCTTTCTTT	TRBJ1-1	TRBV3-1	-	many
CASSHEGKDTEAFF	TGTGCCAGCAGCCACGAGGGGAAAGACACTGAAGCTTTCTTT	TRBJ1-1	TRBV3-1	-	-
CASSSSQGHDGNTEAFF	TGTGCCAGCAGCTCCTCACAGGGGCATGATGGAAACACTGAAGCTTTCTTT	TRBJ1-1	TRBV5-4	TRBD1	-
CSAREETGIGNTIYF	TGCAGTGCTAGAGAAGAGACAGGGATTGGAAACACCATATATTTT	TRBJ1-3	TRBV20-1	TRBD1	many
CASTPDTNTEAFF	TGTGCCAGCACCCCGGACACGAACACTGAAGCTTTCTTT	TRBJ1-1	TRBV6-1	-	few
CAGSLVPSAGELFF	TGCGCCGGCAGCTTGGTTCCTAGCGCCGGGGAGCTGTTTTTT	TRBJ2-2	TRBV5-1	-	few
CASSAVGRNTEAFF	TGCGCCAGCAGCGCGGTCGGACGTAACACTGAAGCTTTCTTT	TRBJ1-1	TRBV5-1	-	-
CAIRGTGVQETQYF	TGTGCCATCAGGGGGACAGGGGTCCAAGAGACCCAGTACTTC	TRBJ2-5	TRBV10-3	TRBD1	-
CASSRGVNSPLHF	TGTGCCAGCAGTCGGGGTGTGAATTCACCCCTCCACTTT	TRBJ1-6	TRBV27	-	few
CASSYLANGELFF	TGTGCCAGCAGTTACCTAGCGAACGGGGAGCTGTTTTTT	TRBJ2-2	TRBV6-2/TRBV6-3	-	many
CSASRGFGTFNEQFF	TGCAGTGCTAGTAGGGGCTTCGGGACTTTCAATGAGCAGTTCTTC	TRBJ2-1	TRBV20-1	-	few
CASSSGFLTGTGPSNTQYF	TGCGCCAGCAGCAGCGGCTTTTTGACTGGGACAGGGCCCTCCAATACGCAGTATTTT	TRBJ2-3	TRBV5-1	TRBD1	-
CASSLDGSMNTEAFF	TGTGCCAGCAGCCTAGACGGTTCGATGAACACTGAAGCTTTCTTT	TRBJ1-1	TRBV7-9	-	few
CASRHRGLADNEQFF	TGTGCCAGCAGACACCGCGGACTAGCGGACAATGAGCAGTTCTTC	TRBJ2-1	TRBV12-3/TRBV12-4	TRBD2	many
CASTTGGAEQYF	TGTGCCAGCACCACAGGGGGTGCCGAGCAGTACTTC	TRBJ2-7	TRBV28	TRBD1	many
CASSLEGGIAGYNEQFF	TGTGCCAGCAGTTTAGAGGGGGGGATAGCGGGATACAATGAGCAGTTCTTC	TRBJ2-1	TRBV12-3/TRBV12-4	TRBD2	-
CASSLDPPSPLHF	TGCGCCAGCAGCTTAGATCCTCCATCACCCCTCCACTTT	TRBJ1-6	TRBV5-1	-	many
CASTYRGSDTQYF	TGTGCCAGCACCTACAGGGGGTCAGATACGCAGTATTTT	TRBJ2-3	TRBV6-1	TRBD1	-
CASSLDVANYGYTF	TGTGCCAGCAGCCTGGACGTTGCTAACTATGGCTACACCTTC	TRBJ1-2	TRBV9	-	-
CASSVVGFSYEQYF	TGTGCCAGCAGTGTGGTGGGTTTTTCCTACGAGCAGTACTTC	TRBJ2-7	TRBV2	-	many
CSACKILLGPEISNQPQHF	TGCAGTGCTTGTAAAATACTCTTGGGGCCAGAAATTAGCAATCAGCCCCAGCATTTT	TRBJ1-5	TRBV20-1	-	-
CSARRGDQETQYF	TGCAGTGCTAGAAGGGGGGACCAAGAGACCCAGTACTTC	TRBJ2-5	TRBV20-1	-	many
CASSHGGELFF	TGTGCCAGCAGCCACGGAGGGGAGCTGTTTTTT	TRBJ2-2	TRBV3-1	-	-
CASSRRDYYEQYF	TGTGCCAGCAGTCGCCGGGACTACTACGAGCAGTACTTC	TRBJ2-7	TRBV2	TRBD2	many
CASSFRGGPNEQFF	TGTGCCAGCAGTTTTCGGGGGGGGCCCAATGAGCAGTTCTTC	TRBJ2-1	TRBV12-3/TRBV12-4	TRBD2	many
CASSDIMNTEAFF	TGTGCCAGCAGTGACATCATGAACACTGAAGCTTTCTTT	TRBJ1-1	TRBV2	-	many
CASSNPLRQLYGYTF	TGTGCCAGCAGTAATCCCCTCAGACAGCTCTATGGCTACACCTTC	TRBJ1-2	TRBV2	-	many
CTSSEPQRRLVNYGYTF	TGTACCAGCAGTGAACCTCAAAGGCGGCTAGTTAACTATGGCTACACCTTC	TRBJ1-2	TRBV6-1	-	once
CSATLVGPKTQYF	TGCAGTGCTACCTTGGTAGGGCCGAAGACCCAGTACTTC	TRBJ2-5	TRBV20-1	-	many
CASSSSTREQFF	TGTGCCAGCAGCTCAAGTACGCGTGAGCAGTTCTTC	TRBJ2-1	TRBV7-2	-	many
CAWRVGRGYGYTF	TGTGCCTGGAGAGTGGGACGGGGCTATGGCTACACCTTC	TRBJ1-2	TRBV30	-	many
CASSNSGTGRREQYF	TGTGCCAGCAGTAACAGCGGGACAGGGCGTCGGGAGCAGTACTTC	TRBJ2-7	TRBV6-1	TRBD1	many
CASRGANTEAFF	TGTGCCAGCAGGGGGGCAAACACTGAAGCTTTCTTT	TRBJ1-1	TRBV6-2/TRBV6-3	-	-
CASIQRASTDTQYF	TGTGCCAGCATTCAGCGGGCTAGCACAGATACGCAGTATTTT	TRBJ2-3	TRBV2	-	many
CASSGTGGQPTQYF	TGTGCCAGCAGCGGGACAGGGGGCCAACCGACCCAGTACTTC	TRBJ2-5	TRBV7-9	TRBD1	many
CASSLSYGTDTQYF	TGTGCCAGCAGCTTAAGTTACGGGACAGATACGCAGTATTTT	TRBJ2-3	TRBV7-9	-	few
CAWSELTIVYGYTF	TGTGCCTGGAGTGAATTGACAATCGTTTATGGCTACACCTTC	TRBJ1-2	TRBV30	-	-
CAWSVTGTDEKLFF	TGTGCCTGGAGTGTTACCGGGACAGATGAAAAACTGTTTTTT	TRBJ1-4	TRBV30	TRBD1	-
CASNQGPPPGLSTDTQYF	TGTGCCAGCAATCAGGGCCCCCCCCCGGGACTATCAACAGATACGCAGTATTTT	TRBJ2-3	TRBV28	TRBD2	many
CASRALARDNEQFF	TGTGCCAGCAGAGCTCTAGCGCGTGACAATGAGCAGTTCTTC	TRBJ2-1	TRBV27	-	-
CASSLAFPQVPSYEQYF	TGCGCCAGCAGCTTGGCTTTCCCCCAGGTTCCGTCCTACGAGCAGTACTTC	TRBJ2-7	TRBV5-1	-	many
CASSVSGENTEAFF	TGTGCCAGCAGCGTATCGGGAGAGAACACTGAAGCTTTCTTT	TRBJ1-1	TRBV9	-	many
CASSVRDRGNSPLHF	TGTGCCAGCAGCGTCCGGGACAGGGGTAATTCACCCCTCCACTTT	TRBJ1-6	TRBV9	TRBD1	-
CASRNTGSNEQFF	TGTGCCAGCAGGAACACAGGGTCGAATGAGCAGTTCTTC	TRBJ2-1	TRBV25-1	-	-
CASSVGGHRAYNEQFF	TGTGCCAGCAGCGTAGGGGGCCATAGAGCCTACAATGAGCAGTTCTTC	TRBJ2-1	TRBV9	-	few
CASSRESGSNNEQFF	TGTGCCAGCAGCCGCGAAAGCGGGAGTAATAATGAGCAGTTCTTC	TRBJ2-1	TRBV7-9	TRBD2	many